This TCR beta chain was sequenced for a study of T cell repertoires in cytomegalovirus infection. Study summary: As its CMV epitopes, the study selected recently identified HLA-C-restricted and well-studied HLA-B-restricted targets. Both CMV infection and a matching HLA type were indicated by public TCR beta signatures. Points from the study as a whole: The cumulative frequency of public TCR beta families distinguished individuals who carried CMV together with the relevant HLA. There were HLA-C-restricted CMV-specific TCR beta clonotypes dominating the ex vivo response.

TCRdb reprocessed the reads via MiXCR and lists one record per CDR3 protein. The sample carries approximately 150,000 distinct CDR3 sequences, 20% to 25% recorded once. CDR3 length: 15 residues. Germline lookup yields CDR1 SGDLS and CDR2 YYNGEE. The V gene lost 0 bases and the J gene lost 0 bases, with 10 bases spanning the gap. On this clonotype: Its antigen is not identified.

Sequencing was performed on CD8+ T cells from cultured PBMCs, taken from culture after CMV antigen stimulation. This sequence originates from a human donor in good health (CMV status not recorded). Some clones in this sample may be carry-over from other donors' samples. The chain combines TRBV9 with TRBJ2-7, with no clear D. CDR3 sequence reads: CASSVDTAFSYEQYF. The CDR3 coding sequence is TGTGCCAGCAGCGTAGACACAGCATTCTCCTACGAGCAGTACTTC.